Below, 24 T cell receptor beta chains from the same sample are listed, as sequenced in a study of cytomegalovirus exposure and HLA in healthy donors. PCR amplification relied on 60 Vbeta primers (plus 13 Jbeta primers). The repertoire was sequenced with immunoSEQ multiplex PCR; TCRdb's copy has only in-frame clones and lacks some. This table holds under 200,000 clones. The sequenced material came from PBMCs. These receptor sequences come from a man younger than 45 in good health and CMV-seronegative.

This chain joins TRBV5-3 and TRBJ1-5; TRBD1 might be the D (6 bases). TRBV5-3 is given ORF status, its function remaining uncertain. V was cut by 1 base and J by 5 bases, with 7 bases left in between. This CDR3 contains 13 residues. Here the CDR3 reads CARSLWTDQPQHF. In DNA form, the CDR3 reads TGTGCCAGAAGCTTGTGGACAGATCAGCCCCAGCATTTT.

The V and J genes are TRBV19 and TRBJ1-5, with 10 bases matching TRBD1. Germline trimming cut 9 bases from V and 2 bases from J; bases unmatched to any gene: 13. This CDR3 spans 17 amino acids. The germline V gene has CDR1 LNHDA and CDR2 SQIVND (reference sequence). The CDR3 region is CASSSGTGVVGNQPQHF. DNA of the CDR3: TGTGCCAGCTCTTCCGGGACAGGGGTGGTTGGCAATCAGCCCCAGCATTTT.

The chain joins TRBV9 to TRBJ2-7, with D maybe TRBD1 (5 bases). CDR1 is SGDLS, CDR2 YYNGEE, per germline. The V end was cut by 2 bases, the J end by 2 bases, with 14 bases between. The CDR3 is made up of 15 amino acids. The CDR3 protein is CASSVGQAVTYEQYF. Written as DNA, the CDR3 is TGTGCCAGCAGCGTGGGGCAGGCGGTTACCTACGAGCAGTACTTC.

This chain joins TRBV4-1 and TRBJ1-1; 9 bases align to TRBD1. CDR1 and CDR2 from the germline V gene are MGHRA and YSYEKL. CDR3 length: 18 amino acids. Trimming cost V 4 bases and J 2 bases; bases outside gene matches: 14. In DNA, the CDR3 is TGCGCCAGCAGCCTAGGTCATGGGACAGGGATACCCAACACTGAAGCTTTCTTT. This codes for CASSLGHGTGIPNTEAFF.

The V and J genes are TRBV5-1 and TRBJ2-3; no firm D call. Germline assignment: CDR1 SGHRS and CDR2 YFSETQ. Trimming took off 4 bases at V and 3 bases at J, with 6 bases between the two ends. This CDR3 is 12 amino acids long. This CDR3 is CASSRGTDTQYF. In DNA, the CDR3 is TGCGCCAGCAGCCGCGGAACAGATACGCAGTATTTT.

This chain joins TRBV2 and TRBJ1-2; the D gene is possibly TRBD1 (6 bases). Germline V gene sequence: CDR1 SNHLY, CDR2 FYNNEI. The CDR3 has 14 residues. The V and J ends lost 3 bases and 4 bases respectively, with 12 bases between them. The CDR3, as DNA: TGTGCCAGCAGTGATCAGGACAGTACCTATGGCTACACCTTC. It codes for CASSDQDSTYGYTF.

The DNA for the CDR3 is TGTGCCAGCAGTTTTCCTAGCGGGGGTGGTAAGGGTGAGCAGTTCTTC. Its translation is CASSFPSGGGKGEQFF. The chain carries TRBV6-6 and TRBJ2-1, with 10 bases aligning to TRBD2. Per germline, CDR1 MNHNY and CDR2 SVGAGI (reference sequence). After removal of 4 bases from V and 9 bases from J, the junction contained 12 bases not matched to a gene. The CDR3 is 16 residues long.

The chain recombines TRBV5-1 with TRBJ2-3, with TRBD1 as a possible D gene (6 bases). Trimming pared 4 bases from V and 2 bases from J, leaving 11 bases between. This CDR3 comprises 14 residues. The germline V gene encodes CDR1 SGHRS and CDR2 YFSETQ. The chain's CDR3 is CASSQGQNTDTQYF. CDR3 DNA sequence: TGCGCCAGCAGCCAAGGACAGAACACAGATACGCAGTATTTT.

The J gene is TRBJ2-7, the V gene TRBV7-9; D unresolved. Trimming removed 2 bases at V and 1 base at J, with 9 bases between. This CDR3 contains 14 residues. CDR1 is SEHNR, CDR2 FQNEAQ, per germline (reference sequence). The chain's CDR3 is CASSLNEESYEQYF. As DNA, the CDR3 is TGTGCCAGCAGCTTAAACGAGGAATCCTACGAGCAGTACTTC.

The chain couples TRBV27 to TRBJ2-1, with TRBD2 matching 14 bases. The germline gives CDR1 MNHEY, CDR2 SMNVEV (reference sequence). The CDR3 has 15 amino acids. V gave up 6 bases and J gave up 10 bases; unmatched junction bases: 8. The CDR3 loop reads CASSGRLAGGKEQFF. CDR3 in DNA: TGTGCCAGCAGCGGAAGACTAGCGGGAGGGAAAGAGCAGTTCTTC.

This rearrangement joins TRBV7-2 to TRBJ1-2, with D possibly matching TRBD1 (5 bases). Trimming pared 2 bases from V and 2 bases from J, leaving 6 bases between. The CDR3 contains 13 residues. The germline CDR1 and CDR2 sequences are SGHTA and FQGNSA. This CDR3 reads CASSLRQNYGYTF. The DNA of the CDR3 is TGTGCCAGCAGCTTACGACAGAACTATGGCTACACCTTC.

The chain has TRBV20-1 and TRBJ2-5; tentatively, D is TRBD1 (5 bases). This CDR3 spans 11 amino acids. V lost 3 bases, J lost 5 bases, and 7 bases lay in between. Germline-derived CDR1 and CDR2 are DFQATT and SNEGSKA (reference sequence). The DNA of the CDR3 is TGCAGTGCTAGGCAGGGCGAGACCCAGTACTTC. It yields the protein CSARQGETQYF.

The chain links TRBV19 to TRBJ2-2; 10 nucleotides agree with TRBD2. This CDR3 is 15 amino acids long. In germline, CDR1 is LNHDA, CDR2 SQIVND (reference sequence). Trimming at V came to 6 bases and at J to 8 bases, leaving 9 bases not matched to a gene. CDR3 DNA: TGTGCCAGTAGGCGAACTAGCGGGATATCGGGGGAGCTGTTTTTT. As protein: CASRRTSGISGELFF.

Of note for this clone: It is likely a read error, because the conserved phenylalanine at the end of the CDR3 is missing. The genes are TRBV7-2 and TRBJ2-3; 10 nucleotides align to TRBD2. Germline V CDR1 and CDR2: SGHTA, FQGNSA. The CDR3 is 14 amino acids. V shed 5 bases, J shed 3 bases, and the junction held 2 bases outside the gene matches. In DNA, the CDR3 is TGTGCCAGCAGCCTGGGACTAGCGACAGATACGCAGTATCTT. It translates to CASSLGLATDTQYL.

A note on this clone: Other DNA sequences in this specimen translate into the identical CDR3. The V gene is TRBV10-3, the J gene TRBJ2-7; D perhaps matches TRBD1 (5 bases). The CDR3 runs to 13 residues. Trimming removed 6 bases from V and 1 base from J, with 10 bases in between. Germline V gene sequence: CDR1 ENHRY, CDR2 SYGVKD. The CDR3 DNA reads as TGTGCCATCAGCCTTGACAGATCCTACGAGCAGTACTTC. It yields the protein CAISLDRSYEQYF.

The gene calls are TRBV14 and TRBJ1-1; 8 bases fit TRBD1. Germline trimming cut 4 bases from V and 7 bases from J; bases unmatched to any gene: 11. The length of the CDR3 is 15 residues. Germline CDR1 SGHDN, CDR2 FVKESK. CDR3 in DNA: TGTGCCAGCAGCCCCATACCAGGGGGCACTATTGAAGCTTTCTTT. This sequence encodes CASSPIPGGTIEAFF. The variable domain in full, completed from reference TRBV14 and TRBJ1-1, reads EAGVTQFPSHSVIEKGQTVTLRCDPISGHDNLYWYRRVMGKEIKFLLHFVKESKQDESGMPNNRFLAERTGGTYSTLKVQPAELEDSGVYFCASSPIPGGTIEAFFGQGTRLTVV.

The chain uses TRBV14 and TRBJ2-5; 7 bases line up with TRBD2. After removal of 2 bases from V and 5 bases from J, the junction contained 8 bases not matched to a gene. The germline V gene encodes CDR1 SGHDN and CDR2 FVKESK. This CDR3 has 15 amino acids. This CDR3 is CASSQTGRGGETQYF. CDR3 nucleotide sequence: TGTGCCAGCAGCCAAACGGGAAGGGGAGGGGAGACCCAGTACTTC.

This clone counts as medium-sized by frequency. J is TRBJ2-2 and V is TRBV25-1, with a tentative D call TRBD1 (5 bases). Germline V gene data show CDR1 as MGHDK and CDR2 as SYGVNS. CDR3 length equals 15 residues. Trimming took off 3 bases at V and 3 bases at J, with 11 bases between the two ends. CDR3 DNA sequence: TGTGCCAGCAGTGACCCGTCCAGGGACACCGGGGAGCTGTTTTTT. It codes for CASSDPSRDTGELFF.

J is TRBJ1-5 and V is TRBV30, with D maybe TRBD1 (6 bases). The germline V and J ends were trimmed by 3 bases and 9 bases, with 18 bases remaining between them. CDR3 length: 14 amino acids. CDR1 GTSNPN and CDR2 SVGIG come from the germline V gene (reference sequence). The CDR3 is CAWSGWGPAGPQHF. The CDR3 region has the DNA TGTGCCTGGAGCGGGTGGGGGCCCGCGGGGCCCCAGCATTTT.

The chain employs TRBV29-1 and TRBJ1-2; tentatively, D is TRBD1 (5 bases). The CDR3 spans 12 residues. Germline V CDR1 and CDR2: SQVTM, ANQGSEA. Trimming pared 6 bases from V and 4 bases from J, leaving 12 bases between. The DNA for the CDR3 is TGCAGCGTCAGTTCAGGGTTCTATGGCTACACCTTC. Translated, it gives CSVSSGFYGYTF. Full variable domain (outside the CDR3, taken from reference TRBV29-1 and TRBJ1-2): SAVISQKPSRDICQRGTSLTIQCQVDSQVTMMFWYRQQPGQSLTLIATANQGSEATYESGFVIDKFPISRPNLTFSTLTVSNMSPEDSSIYLCSVSSGFYGYTFGSGTRLTVV.

J is TRBJ1-1 and V is TRBV6-5; D unresolved. Trimming stripped 0 bases from V and 10 bases from J, with 15 bases between. The germline gives CDR1 MNHEY, CDR2 SVGAGI. The CDR3 sequence is 14 residues long. In nucleotides, the CDR3 is TGTGCCAGCAGTTACTCGAGCCTCCAGGACTCAGCTTTCTTT. Encoded protein: CASSYSSLQDSAFF.

This sequence joins TRBV5-1 and TRBJ1-5, with a possible D match to TRBD1 (5 bases). CDR1 SGHRS and CDR2 YFSETQ come from the germline V gene. This CDR3 comprises 15 residues. V gave up 4 bases and J gave up 3 bases, with 14 bases separating them. CDR3 protein: CASSLRGGTNQPQHF. CDR3 nucleotides: TGCGCCAGCAGCCTCCGGGGAGGGACCAATCAGCCCCAGCATTTT.

The rearrangement links TRBV30 to TRBJ2-1; tentative D call: TRBD1 (6 bases). CDR3 size: 15 residues. Per the germline V gene, CDR1 is GTSNPN and CDR2 is SVGIG (reference sequence). Trimming removed 1 base at V and 0 bases at J, with 10 bases between. The CDR3 coding sequence is TGTGCCTGGAGTGGGACAGTTCGCTCCTACAATGAGCAGTTCTTC. Translation: CAWSGTVRSYNEQFF.

CDR3 DNA sequence: TGTGCCAGCAGCCAACAGGAAGCCTTCACCTATGGCTACACCTTC. It translates to CASSQQEAFTYGYTF. The chain recombines TRBV16 with TRBJ1-2; D not certain. CDR3 length: 15 residues. Germline CDR1 is KGHSY and CDR2 is FQNENV. The ends were cut back, 2 bases at V and 4 bases at J, with 14 bases in the middle.